This TCR beta chain derives from a study of T cell responses to AZD1222 COVID-19 vaccine. The germline gives CDR1 SGHTA, CDR2 FQGNSA. The CDR3 has 13 amino acids. Trimming removed 7 bases at V and 2 bases at J, with 11 bases between. Using immunoSEQ multiplex PCR, the repertoire was profiled, and TCRdb retains in-frame clones only, with some absent. Of fewer than 200,000 clones in the sample, about 92% are singletons; the top ten hold around 4.5%. The sequencing used peripheral blood, collected on day 0 of MenACWY control vaccination. This sequence joins TRBV7-2 and TRBJ1-2; D ambiguous. The TCR comes from an adult in good health. This chain's CDR3 is CASIRNPNYGYTF. Here the CDR3 DNA reads TGTGCCAGCATCAGGAACCCAAACTATGGCTACACCTTC. Drawing the rest from reference TRBV7-2 and TRBJ1-2, the complete variable domain is GAGVSQSPSNKVTEKGKDVELRCDPISGHTALYWYRQSLGQGLEFLIYFQGNSAPDKSGLPSDRFSAERTGGSVSTLTIQRTQQEDSAVYLCASIRNPNYGYTFGSGTRLTVV.